This TCR beta chain came from a study of blood T cell repertoires in COVID-19. About the study: There were acute and convalescent COVID-19 samples, and they came from the United States, Italy and Spain. Sources were T cells, B-cell-depleted T cells, or PBMCs; the material itself was cDNA or gDNA.

V was trimmed by 5 bases and J by 4 bases, leaving 15 bases between them. CDR3 size: 14 residues. Germline CDR1 reads SEHNR; CDR2 reads FQNEAQ (reference sequence). In the original workflow: The assay estimated nucleated cells by amplifying reference gene primers. The repertoire was sequenced with immunoSEQ multiplex PCR; TCRdb's copy has only in-frame clones and lacks some. Clone size and the V and J calls come from that table; the DNA yielded D and trimming. The table has 45,000 to 55,000 clones, 75% to 90% seen once; the top ten hold approximately 5.7%. This receptor was taken from a human donor in a cohort sampled during active COVID-19. The chain employs TRBV7-9 and TRBJ2-7, with a tentative D call TRBD2 (6 bases). Sequencing input: peripheral blood. The CDR3: CASSLDGGRYEQYF. The CDR3 DNA reads TGTGCCAGCAGCCTCGACGGGGGAAGGTACGAGCAGTACTTC.